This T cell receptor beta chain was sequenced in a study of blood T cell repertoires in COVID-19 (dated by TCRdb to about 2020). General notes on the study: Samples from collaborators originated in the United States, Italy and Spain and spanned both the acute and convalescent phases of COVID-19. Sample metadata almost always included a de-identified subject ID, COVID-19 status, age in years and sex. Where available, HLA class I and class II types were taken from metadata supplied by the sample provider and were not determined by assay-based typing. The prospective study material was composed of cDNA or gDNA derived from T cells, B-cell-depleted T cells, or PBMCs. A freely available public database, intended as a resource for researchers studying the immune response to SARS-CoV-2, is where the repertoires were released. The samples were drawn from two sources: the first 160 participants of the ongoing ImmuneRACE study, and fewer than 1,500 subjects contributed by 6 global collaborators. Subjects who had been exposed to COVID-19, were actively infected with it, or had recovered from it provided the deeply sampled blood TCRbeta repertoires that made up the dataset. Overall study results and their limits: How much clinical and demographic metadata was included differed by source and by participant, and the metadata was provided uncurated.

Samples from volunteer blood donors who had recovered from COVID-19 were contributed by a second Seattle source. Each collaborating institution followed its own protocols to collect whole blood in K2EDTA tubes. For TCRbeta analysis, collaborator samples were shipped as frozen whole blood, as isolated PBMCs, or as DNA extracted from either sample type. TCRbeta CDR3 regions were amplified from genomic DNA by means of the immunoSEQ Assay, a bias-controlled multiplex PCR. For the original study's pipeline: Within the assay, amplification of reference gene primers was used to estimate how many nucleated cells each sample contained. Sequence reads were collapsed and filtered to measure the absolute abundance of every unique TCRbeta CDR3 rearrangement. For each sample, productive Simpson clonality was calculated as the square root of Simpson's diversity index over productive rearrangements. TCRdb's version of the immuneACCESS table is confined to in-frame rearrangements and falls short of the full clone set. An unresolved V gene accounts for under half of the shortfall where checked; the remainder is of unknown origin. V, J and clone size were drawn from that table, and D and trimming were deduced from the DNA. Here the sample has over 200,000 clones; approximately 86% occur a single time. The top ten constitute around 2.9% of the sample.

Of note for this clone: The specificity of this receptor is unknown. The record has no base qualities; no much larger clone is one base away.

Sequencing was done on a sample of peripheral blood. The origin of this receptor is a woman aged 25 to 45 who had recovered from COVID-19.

The DNA sequence reads TGTGCCAGCAGCGTTGCTAACCAAGAGACCCAGTACTTC. Its coded protein is CASSVANQETQYF. This chain joins TRBV9 to TRBJ2-5, with the D segment identity uncertain. The germline V gene provides CDR1 SGDLS and CDR2 YYNGEE. Trimming removed 2 bases from V and 0 bases from J, leaving 5 bases between the germline ends. From its cysteine to its phenylalanine, the CDR3 spans 13 amino acids. Solely the CDR3 DNA is kept, with 39 bases framed from the first base.